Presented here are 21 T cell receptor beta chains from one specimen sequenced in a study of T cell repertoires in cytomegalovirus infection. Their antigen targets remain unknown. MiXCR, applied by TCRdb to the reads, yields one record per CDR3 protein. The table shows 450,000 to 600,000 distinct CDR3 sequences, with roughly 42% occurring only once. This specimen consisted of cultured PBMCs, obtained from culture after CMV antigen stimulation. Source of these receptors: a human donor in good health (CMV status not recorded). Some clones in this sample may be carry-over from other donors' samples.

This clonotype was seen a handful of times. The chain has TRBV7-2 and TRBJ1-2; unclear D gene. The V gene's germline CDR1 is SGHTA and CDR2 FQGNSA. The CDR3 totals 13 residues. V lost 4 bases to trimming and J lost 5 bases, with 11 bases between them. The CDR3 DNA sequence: TGTGCCAGCAGCTCCGGGTCCGGGTATGGCTACACCTTC. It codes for CASSSGSGYGYTF.

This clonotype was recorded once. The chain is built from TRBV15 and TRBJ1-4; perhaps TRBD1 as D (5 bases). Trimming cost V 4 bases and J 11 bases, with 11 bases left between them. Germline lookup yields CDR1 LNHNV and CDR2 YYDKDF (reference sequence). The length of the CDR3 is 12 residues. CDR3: CATSTTEGKLFF. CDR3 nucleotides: TGTGCCACCAGCACCACCGAGGGGAAACTGTTTTTT.

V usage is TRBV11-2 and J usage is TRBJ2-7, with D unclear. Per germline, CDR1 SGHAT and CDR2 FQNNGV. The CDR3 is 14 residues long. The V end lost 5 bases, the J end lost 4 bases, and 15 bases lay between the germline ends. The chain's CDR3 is CASSPEDTVYEQYF. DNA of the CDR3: TGTGCCAGCAGCCCAGAGGATACGGTATACGAGCAGTACTTC.

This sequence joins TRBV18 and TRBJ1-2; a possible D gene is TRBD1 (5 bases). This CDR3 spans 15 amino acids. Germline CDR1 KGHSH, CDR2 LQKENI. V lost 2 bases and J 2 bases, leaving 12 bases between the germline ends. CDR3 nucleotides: TGTGCCAGCTCACCAACCGGAGGGGAGAACTATGGCTACACCTTC. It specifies CASSPTGGENYGYTF.

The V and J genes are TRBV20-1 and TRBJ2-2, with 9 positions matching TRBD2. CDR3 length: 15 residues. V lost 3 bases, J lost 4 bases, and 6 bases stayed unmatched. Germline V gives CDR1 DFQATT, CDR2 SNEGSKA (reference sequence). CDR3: CSASWGLAPTGELFF. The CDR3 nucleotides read TGCAGTGCTAGTTGGGGACTAGCCCCCACCGGGGAGCTGTTTTTT.

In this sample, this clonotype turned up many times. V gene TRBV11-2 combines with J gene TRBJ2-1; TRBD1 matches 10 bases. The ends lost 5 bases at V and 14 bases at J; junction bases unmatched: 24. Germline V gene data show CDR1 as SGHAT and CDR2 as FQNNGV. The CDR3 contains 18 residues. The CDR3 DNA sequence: TGTGCCAGCAGCATAATCCTTGGCTGGACAGGGGGGCCGACGGGGGAGTTCTTC. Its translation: CASSIILGWTGGPTGEFF.

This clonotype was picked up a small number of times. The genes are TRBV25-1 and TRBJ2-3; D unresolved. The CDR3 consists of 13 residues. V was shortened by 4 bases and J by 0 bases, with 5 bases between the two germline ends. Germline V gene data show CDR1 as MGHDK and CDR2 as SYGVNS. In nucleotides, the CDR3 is TGTGCCAGCAGTGTTGTTAGCACAGATACGCAGTATTTT. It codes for CASSVVSTDTQYF.

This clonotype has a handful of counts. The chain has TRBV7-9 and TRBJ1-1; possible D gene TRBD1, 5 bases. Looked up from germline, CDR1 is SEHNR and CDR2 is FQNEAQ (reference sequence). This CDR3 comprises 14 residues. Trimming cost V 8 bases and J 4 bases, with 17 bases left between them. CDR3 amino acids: CASGGRGMGTEAFF. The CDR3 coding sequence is TGTGCCAGCGGTGGACGGGGGATGGGCACTGAAGCTTTCTTT. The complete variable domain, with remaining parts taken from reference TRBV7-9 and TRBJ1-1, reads DTGVSQNPRHKITKRGQNVTFRCDPISEHNRLYWYRQTLGQGPEFLTYFQNEAQLEKSRLLSDRFSAERPKGSFSTLEIQRTEQGDSAMYLCASGGRGMGTEAFFGQGTRLTVV.

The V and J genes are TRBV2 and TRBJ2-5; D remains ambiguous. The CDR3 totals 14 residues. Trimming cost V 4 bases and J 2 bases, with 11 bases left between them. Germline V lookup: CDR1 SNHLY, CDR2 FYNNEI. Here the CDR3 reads CASSGVAMQETQYF. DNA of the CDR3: TGTGCCAGCAGTGGAGTGGCGATGCAAGAGACCCAGTACTTC.

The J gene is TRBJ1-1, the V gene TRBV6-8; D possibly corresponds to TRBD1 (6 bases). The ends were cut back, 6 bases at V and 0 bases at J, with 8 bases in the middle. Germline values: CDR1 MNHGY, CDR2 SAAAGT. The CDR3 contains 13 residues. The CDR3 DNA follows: TGTGCCAGCAGGCGACAGGTGAACACTGAAGCTTTCTTT. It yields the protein CASRRQVNTEAFF.

The CDR3 is CASSSDGGIQETQYF. The CDR3 bases are TGTGCCAGCAGCTCCGACGGGGGGATCCAAGAGACCCAGTACTTC. V usage is TRBV7-2 and J usage is TRBJ2-5; 7 bases map to TRBD2. CDR1 is SGHTA, CDR2 FQGNSA, per germline. The CDR3 runs 15 residues. V was pared by 4 bases and J by 1 base, with 6 bases of the junction left unmatched. Combining the CDR3 with reference TRBV7-2 and TRBJ2-5 gives the whole variable domain GAGVSQSPSNKVTEKGKDVELRCDPISGHTALYWYRQSLGQGLEFLIYFQGNSAPDKSGLPSDRFSAERTGGSVSTLTIQRTQQEDSAVYLCASSSDGGIQETQYFGPGTRLLVL.

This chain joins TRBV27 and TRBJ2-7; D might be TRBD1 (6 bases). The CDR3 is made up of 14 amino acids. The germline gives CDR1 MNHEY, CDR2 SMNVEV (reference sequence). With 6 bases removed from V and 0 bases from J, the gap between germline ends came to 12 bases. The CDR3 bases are TGTGCCAGCAGGTTGACAGGCTACTCCTACGAGCAGTACTTC. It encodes CASRLTGYSYEQYF.

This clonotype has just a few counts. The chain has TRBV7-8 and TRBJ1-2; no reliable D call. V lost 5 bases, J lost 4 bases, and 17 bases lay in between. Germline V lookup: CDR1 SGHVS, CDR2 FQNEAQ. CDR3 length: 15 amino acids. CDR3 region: CASSPSPGEGYGYTF. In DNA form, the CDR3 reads TGTGCCAGCAGCCCCTCCCCCGGCGAAGGCTATGGCTACACCTTC.

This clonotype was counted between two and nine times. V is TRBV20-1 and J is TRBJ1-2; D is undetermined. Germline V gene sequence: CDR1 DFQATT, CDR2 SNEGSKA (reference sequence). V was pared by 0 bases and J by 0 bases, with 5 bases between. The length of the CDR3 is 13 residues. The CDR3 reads CSARDLANYGYTF. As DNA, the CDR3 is TGCAGTGCTAGAGATCTCGCTAACTATGGCTACACCTTC.

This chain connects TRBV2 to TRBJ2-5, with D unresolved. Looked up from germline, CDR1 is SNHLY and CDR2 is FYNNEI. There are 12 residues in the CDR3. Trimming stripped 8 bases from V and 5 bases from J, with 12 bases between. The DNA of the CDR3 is TGTGCCAGCGCCACGAGTATGGAGACCCAGTACTTC. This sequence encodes CASATSMETQYF.

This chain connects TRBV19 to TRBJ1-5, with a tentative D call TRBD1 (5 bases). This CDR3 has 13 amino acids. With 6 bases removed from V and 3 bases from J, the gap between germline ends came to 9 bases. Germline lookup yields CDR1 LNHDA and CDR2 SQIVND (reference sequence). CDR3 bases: TGTGCCAGTAGCGGGACCTTCAATCAGCCCCAGCATTTT. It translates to CASSGTFNQPQHF. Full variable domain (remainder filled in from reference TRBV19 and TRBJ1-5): DGGITQSPKYLFRKEGQNVTLSCEQNLNHDAMYWYRQDPGQGLRLIYYSQIVNDFQKGDIAEGYSVSREKKESFPLTVTSAQKNPTAFYLCASSGTFNQPQHFGDGTRLSIL.

Written as DNA, the CDR3 is TGCAGTTCGCTAACTCCAAAGTACCAAGAGACCCAGTACTTC. It translates to CSSLTPKYQETQYF. The chain couples TRBV20-1 to TRBJ2-5; D unresolved. The CDR3 spans 14 residues. The V end was cut by 8 bases, the J end by 0 bases, with 16 bases between. In germline, CDR1 is DFQATT, CDR2 SNEGSKA (reference sequence).

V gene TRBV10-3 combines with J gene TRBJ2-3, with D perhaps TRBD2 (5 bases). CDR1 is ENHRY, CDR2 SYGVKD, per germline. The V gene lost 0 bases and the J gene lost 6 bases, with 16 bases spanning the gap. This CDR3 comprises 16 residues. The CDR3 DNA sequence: TGTGCCATCAGTGAGTCGGTTCTGACCGGGGTTGATACGCAGTATTTT. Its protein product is CAISESVLTGVDTQYF.

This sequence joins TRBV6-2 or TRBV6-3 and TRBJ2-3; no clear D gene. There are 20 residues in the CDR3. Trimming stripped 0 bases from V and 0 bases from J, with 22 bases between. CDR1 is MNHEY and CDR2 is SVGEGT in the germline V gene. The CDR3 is CASSYSRTELRTVSTDTQYF. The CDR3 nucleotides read TGTGCCAGCAGTTACTCAAGGACGGAACTCCGGACGGTTAGCACAGATACGCAGTATTTT.

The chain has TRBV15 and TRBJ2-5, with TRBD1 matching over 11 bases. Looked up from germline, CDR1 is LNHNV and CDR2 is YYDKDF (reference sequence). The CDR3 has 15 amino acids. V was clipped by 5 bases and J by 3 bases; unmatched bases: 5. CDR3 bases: TGTGCCACCAGCCCCGGGACAGGGGGAGAAGAGACCCAGTACTTC. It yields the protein CATSPGTGGEETQYF.

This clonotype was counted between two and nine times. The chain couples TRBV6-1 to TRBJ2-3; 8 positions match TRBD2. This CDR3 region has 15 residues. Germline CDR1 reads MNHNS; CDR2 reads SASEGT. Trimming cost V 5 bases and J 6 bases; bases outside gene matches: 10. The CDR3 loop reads CASSWSLSGVDTQYF. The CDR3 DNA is TGTGCCAGCAGTTGGTCCCTTAGCGGGGTGGATACGCAGTATTTT.